This T cell receptor (beta chain) was found in a study of Ad26.COV2.S vaccination and SARS-CoV-2 variants (dated by TCRdb to the early 2020s). As for the study more broadly: Vaccine-arm donors were drawn from COV1001, a multicentre, randomized, double-blind, placebo-controlled phase I-IIa trial of Ad26.COV2.S in healthy adults. Ad26.COV2.S was administered intramuscularly at a dose of 5x10^10 or 1x10^11 viral particles, either as one shot or as two shots given 56 days apart. The TCR-sequenced set comprised around 30 samples: some 20 Ad26.COV2.S vaccine recipients, 5 placebo recipients and 8 SARS-CoV-2 convalescent individuals. Throughout the experiments and outcome assessment, investigators stayed blinded to trial group allocation. Participants in the trial were split at random into five groups of five each, receiving low-dose or high-dose Ad26.COV2.S once or twice, or else placebo on both occasions. TCRbeta repertoire sequencing served as the tool for gauging how specific and how broad the SARS-CoV-2-reactive T cell receptors were following Ad26.COV2.S vaccination. Beyond this particular receptor, the publication reports: Ad26.COV2.S recipients had higher spike-specific TCR breadth than placebo recipients (P = 0.0014). Substantial breadth of spike-specific CD8+ and CD4+ T cell responses was reported after vaccination. According to the authors, total T cell responses may have been underestimated by the TCR breadth and depth analyses. Comparing responses between vaccine doses or regimens was not something the study was powered to do. Comparable non-spike TCR breadth was observed between vaccine and placebo recipients, consistent with only spike being contained in the vaccine.

The CDR3 contains 13 residues, cysteine and phenylalanine counted. The CDR3 DNA has 39 bases and is translated from base 1. According to the germline V gene, CDR1 reads SGHVS and CDR2 reads FQNEAQ. V and J are truncated by 2 bases and 2 bases respectively, leaving an intervening sequence of 6 bases. The immunoSEQ Assay was used to sequence TCRbeta CDR3 regions. After extraction, genomic DNA underwent amplification by bias-controlled multiplex PCR, followed by high-throughput sequencing. On the authors' methods: To quantify the absolute abundance of every unique TCRbeta CDR3 region, sequences were collapsed and filtered. T cell fraction was estimated by normalizing TCRbeta template counts to usable DNA, with usable DNA measured through amplification of reference genes found in all nucleated cells. Repertoire TCRs were annotated as SARS-CoV-2-specific when V gene, CDR3 amino acid sequence and J gene were exactly matched to a known reactive TCR set. The reference SARS-CoV-2 TCR set was derived from MIRA and filtered for enrichment in COVID-19-positive ImmuneCODE repertoires, a step that removed public or cross-reactive TCRs. Based on the MIRA antigens, annotated TCRs were further analysed at the level of specific ORF or position within ORF. Breadth was defined as the number of annotated unique rearrangements divided by the total number of unique productive rearrangements, and depth was defined as the summed frequency of the annotated unique rearrangements. Two-sided Wilcoxon rank-sum tests were used to compare TCR breadth between groups. Here the immuneACCESS table is served through TCRdb, limited to in-frame sequences with V and J called. Missing clones are a known gap in these copies; in checked studies unresolved V genes cover under half, and the rest lacks a known reason. The V and J calls and clone size were taken over from that table, and D and trimming were inferred from the DNA. Within this sample are about 380,000 clones, with around four fifths of them counted one time only. The ten largest make up 7% to 9.5% of the sample.

Concerning this clone: The target of this receptor is not known. Base qualities are missing; no much larger clone stands one base away.

In the paper's terms, the treatment or condition label means: roughly 20 received Ad26.COV2.S at low or high dose, single or two shots; 5 received placebo; per-sample allocation not given. For vaccine and placebo recipients, repertoires were sequenced using samples collected on day 63 after the first injection. Cohort 1b enrolled about two dozen adults aged 18-55 years at a single site in Boston, USA, between 29 July and 7 August 2020. Ad26.COV2.S was a replication-incompetent adenovirus type 26 vector expressing a prefusion-stabilized SARS-CoV-2 spike protein from the original Wuhan strain. Sequencing was performed on peripheral blood, taken in a trial of Ad26.COV2.S vaccine versus placebo. The receptor was isolated from a person between 18 and 60 years old who received the Ad26.COV2.S COVID-19 vaccine or a placebo. Recombination connected TRBV7-8 to TRBJ1-2; the D segment cannot be called with confidence. The CDR3 protein is CASSLSRNYGYTF. The DNA is as follows: TGTGCCAGCAGCTTATCGAGGAACTATGGCTACACCTTC.